This TCR beta chain was identified during a study of T cell responses to AZD1222 COVID-19 vaccine. General study findings and limits: The breadth and depth of Spike-specific TCRs increased once two AZD1222 doses had been given. Just a handful of people given AZD1222 tested seropositive at baseline.

Note on this clone: Its antigen is not identified.

V was pared by 3 bases and J by 5 bases, with 2 bases of the junction left unmatched. CDR1 LNHDA and CDR2 SQIVND come from the germline V gene (reference sequence). There are 14 residues in the CDR3. The data were produced by immunoSEQ multiplex PCR, yet TCRdb's version contains in-frame clones alone and is incomplete. Of tens of thousands of clones in the sample, 88% were seen once. This specimen was peripheral blood, taken 28 days after the second dose of the MenACWY control vaccine. This chain uses TRBV19 with TRBJ1-5; 9 bases match TRBD1. This clonotype originated in an adult who received the MenACWY meningococcal vaccine as a control. In DNA form, the CDR3 reads TGTGCCAGTAGTATTGGACAGGGGTATCAGCCCCAGCATTTT. Translated: CASSIGQGYQPQHF.